The 18 T cell receptor beta chains reported below all come from one sample, sequenced in a study of PD-1 blockade in mismatch repair-deficient tumors. Repertoires were generated with immunoSEQ multiplex PCR, while TCRdb's copy carries only in-frame clones and drops some. The sample consists of some 100,000 clones, 70% to 85% of them appearing once. The source was peripheral blood, collected about 33 weeks after starting pembrolizumab. The receptor source for this set is an adult with mismatch repair-deficient cancer.

This clone was counted only a few times. The CDR3: CASTQGALDTQYF. DNA for the CDR3: TGTGCCAGTACACAGGGGGCGCTAGATACGCAGTATTTT. The gene calls are TRBV6-6 and TRBJ2-3, with 9 bases that match TRBD1. Germline trimming cut 9 bases from V and 5 bases from J; bases unmatched to any gene: 6. CDR1 is MNHNY, CDR2 SVGAGI, per germline (reference sequence). The CDR3 sequence is 13 residues long.

The rearrangement uses TRBV6-6 and TRBJ1-5, with D uncertain. The CDR3 sequence is 13 residues long. Between the trimmed V and J ends, which lost 6 bases and 6 bases, there was a span of 12 bases. CDR1 is MNHNY, CDR2 SVGAGI, per germline (reference sequence). CDR3 in amino acids: CASRVLGIQPQHF. The CDR3 DNA reads TGTGCCAGCAGGGTCCTCGGGATTCAGCCCCAGCATTTT.

V is TRBV19 and J is TRBJ1-4; the match to TRBD1 covers 7 bases. CDR1 is LNHDA and CDR2 is SQIVND in the germline V gene (reference sequence). The CDR3 runs to 15 residues. V trimming: 5 bases; J trimming: 5 bases; junction bases outside the gene matches: 8. The DNA of the CDR3 is TGTGCCAGTAGTCTCCCGGGACAGCTCAATGAAAAACTGTTTTTT. Its protein is CASSLPGQLNEKLFF. Drawing the rest from reference TRBV19 and TRBJ1-4, the complete variable domain is DGGITQSPKYLFRKEGQNVTLSCEQNLNHDAMYWYRQDPGQGLRLIYYSQIVNDFQKGDIAEGYSVSREKKESFPLTVTSAQKNPTAFYLCASSLPGQLNEKLFFGSGTQLSVL.

The chain is built from TRBV19 and TRBJ2-1, with a possible D match to TRBD2 (6 bases). The CDR3 sequence is 14 residues long. Germline assignment: CDR1 LNHDA and CDR2 SQIVND (reference sequence). V was pared by 1 base and J by 10 bases, with 14 bases between. Written as DNA, the CDR3 is TGTGCCAGTAGTATAGTAGGAACTAGCCCCGAGCAGTTCTTC. Amino acids: CASSIVGTSPEQFF. The whole variable domain, remainder taken from reference TRBV19 and TRBJ2-1, is DGGITQSPKYLFRKEGQNVTLSCEQNLNHDAMYWYRQDPGQGLRLIYYSQIVNDFQKGDIAEGYSVSREKKESFPLTVTSAQKNPTAFYLCASSIVGTSPEQFFGPGTRLTVL.

CDR3: CSVDFTAQETQYF. Written as DNA, the CDR3 is TGCAGCGTTGATTTTACAGCTCAAGAGACCCAGTACTTC. The chain recombines TRBV29-1 with TRBJ2-5; no clear D. V was trimmed by 3 bases and J by 2 bases, leaving 10 bases between them. In germline, CDR1 is SQVTM, CDR2 ANQGSEA. The CDR3 totals 13 residues. Combining the CDR3 with reference TRBV29-1 and TRBJ2-5 gives the whole variable domain SAVISQKPSRDICQRGTSLTIQCQVDSQVTMMFWYRQQPGQSLTLIATANQGSEATYESGFVIDKFPISRPNLTFSTLTVSNMSPEDSSIYLCSVDFTAQETQYFGPGTRLLVL.

V usage is TRBV29-1 and J usage is TRBJ2-1; D is undetermined. V gave up 3 bases and J gave up 7 bases, with 4 bases separating them. The V gene's germline CDR1 is SQVTM and CDR2 ANQGSEA. CDR3 length: 10 residues. CDR3 loop: CSVEFNEQFF. In DNA form, the CDR3 reads TGCAGCGTTGAGTTTAATGAGCAGTTCTTC.

V gene TRBV9 combines with J gene TRBJ2-1; 12 positions agree with TRBD2. Germline trimming cut 4 bases from V and 7 bases from J; bases unmatched to any gene: 24. Germline CDR1 and CDR2: SGDLS and YYNGEE. The length of the CDR3 is 21 residues. The CDR3 loop reads CASSSKWSASGRVLAYNEQFF. The CDR3 coding sequence is TGTGCCAGCAGCTCCAAGTGGTCGGCTAGCGGGAGGGTCCTTGCATATAATGAGCAGTTCTTC.

This clone was counted a few times. J is TRBJ2-2 and V is TRBV7-6, with D possibly TRBD2 on 5 matching bases. Trimming took 5 bases from V and 4 from J, leaving 14 bases between them. CDR3 length equals 15 residues. Germline CDR1 reads SGHVS; CDR2 reads FNYEAQ. Here the CDR3 reads CASSPLGASTGELFF. As DNA, the CDR3 is TGTGCCAGCAGCCCCCTGGGAGCCTCCACCGGGGAGCTGTTTTTT. Drawing the rest from reference TRBV7-6 and TRBJ2-2, the complete variable domain is GAGVSQSPRYKVTKRGQDVALRCDPISGHVSLYWYRQALGQGPEFLTYFNYEAQQDKSGLPNDRFSAERPEGSISTLTIQRTEQRDSAMYRCASSPLGASTGELFFGEGSRLTVL.

This clone appeared a few times. The gene calls are TRBV30 and TRBJ1-5; TRBD1 matches 8 bases. Germline loops: CDR1 GTSNPN, CDR2 SVGIG (reference sequence). The CDR3 consists of 13 residues. With V trimmed by 2 bases and J by 4 bases, 1 base remained unmatched. CDR3 residues: CAWSRTGNQPQHF. CDR3 nucleotide sequence: TGTGCCTGGAGTCGGACAGGGAATCAGCCCCAGCATTTT.

This clone was seen once. The chain links TRBV7-2 to TRBJ2-1, with a weak D call TRBD1 (6 bases). CDR1 is SGHTA and CDR2 is FQGNSA in the germline V gene. The V gene lost 5 bases and the J gene lost 5 bases, with 16 bases spanning the gap. CDR3 length: 15 amino acids. In DNA, the CDR3 is TGTGCCAGCAGCAACCGGGACACCAGGGACAATGAGCAGTTCTTC. This codes for CASSNRDTRDNEQFF.

This rearrangement joins TRBV7-9 to TRBJ2-3; D is uncertain. The length of the CDR3 is 13 residues. The ends were cut back, 3 bases at V and 1 base at J, with 5 bases in the middle. The germline V gene encodes CDR1 SEHNR and CDR2 FQNEAQ (reference sequence). The CDR3 DNA is TGTGCCAGCAGCTTCACACGCACAGATACGCAGTATTTT. Its protein product is CASSFTRTDTQYF.

This sequence joins TRBV27 and TRBJ2-7, with 7 positions matching TRBD2. V dropped 6 bases and J dropped 0; count of bases not matched to a gene: 14. The CDR3 length is 17 residues. Germline-derived CDR1 and CDR2 are MNHEY and SMNVEV (reference sequence). The CDR3 protein is CASRSTIERGNSYEQYF. In nucleotides, the CDR3 is TGTGCCAGCAGATCTACTATAGAGCGGGGCAACTCCTACGAGCAGTACTTC.

This clone qualifies as medium-sized. The chain is built from TRBV11-1 and TRBJ2-1; 7 bases agree with TRBD1. The J segment lost 7 bases and the V segment lost 5 bases, leaving 8 bases of the junction unmatched. Germline assignment: CDR1 SGHAT and CDR2 FQDESV (reference sequence). The CDR3 totals 14 residues. CDR3 bases: TGTGCCAGCAGCCGAGGGGGCGATTTAAATGAGCAGTTCTTC. It yields the protein CASSRGGDLNEQFF.

This clone has a single count. The chain links TRBV10-3 to TRBJ1-1; D gene uncertain. The CDR3 contains 12 residues. Germline assignment: CDR1 ENHRY and CDR2 SYGVKD. Trimming took 3 bases from V and 11 from J, leaving 13 bases between them. CDR3 loop: CAISEGGFAAFF. CDR3 nucleotides: TGTGCCATCAGTGAAGGCGGATTCGCGGCTTTCTTT.

The gene calls are TRBV6-6 and TRBJ2-7; perhaps TRBD2 as D (5 bases). With 0 bases removed from V and 0 bases from J, the gap between germline ends came to 9 bases. The CDR3 extends over 15 amino acids. CDR1 MNHNY and CDR2 SVGAGI come from the germline V gene (reference sequence). CDR3 sequence reads: CASSYSSESSYEQYF. The CDR3 DNA sequence: TGTGCCAGCAGTTACTCTAGCGAGAGCTCCTACGAGCAGTACTTC.

This clone was seen only a few times. CDR3 bases: TGTGCCAGCAGCTTAGGGGACAGAAACGGGACGGGTGGAGAGACCCAGTACTTC. Amino acid sequence: CASSLGDRNGTGGETQYF. The chain links TRBV7-3 to TRBJ2-5; 7 bases fit TRBD1. Trimming at V came to 2 bases and at J to 4 bases, leaving 16 bases not matched to a gene. The CDR3 has 18 residues. Germline CDR1 SGHTA, CDR2 FQGTGA.

The chain is built from TRBV21-1 and TRBJ2-3; the table's D call, TRBD2, was not checked against the DNA. TRBV21-1 corresponds to a pseudogene. This CDR3 spans 19 amino acids. DNA of the CDR3: TGTGCCAGCAGCAAACGTCGACTAACACCCGAACGCTTCACAGATACGCAGTATTTT. As protein: CASSKRRLTPERFTDTQYF.

V and J are TRBV5-6 and TRBJ1-1; TRBD1 matches 10 bases. Germline V gene lookup returns CDR1 SGHDT and CDR2 YYEEEE. CDR3 size: 16 residues. V was pared by 2 bases and J by 0 bases, with 4 bases of the junction left unmatched. The CDR3 spells CASSFGTGDMNTEAFF. The CDR3 DNA reads as TGTGCCAGCAGCTTCGGGACAGGGGACATGAACACTGAAGCTTTCTTT. Using reference TRBV5-6 and TRBJ1-1 for the parts outside the CDR3, the full variable domain is DAGVTQSPTHLIKTRGQQVTLRCSPKSGHDTVSWYQQALGQGPQFIFQYYEEEERQRGNFPDRFSGHQFPNYSSELNVNALLLGDSALYLCASSFGTGDMNTEAFFGQGTRLTVV.